Shown below are 23 T cell receptor beta chains from a single sample sequenced in a study of blood T cell repertoires in COVID-19. Assay used: immunoSEQ multiplex PCR; TCRdb lists only in-frame clones, some missing. Of roughly 270,000 clones detected, 70% to 90% appear once; the ten largest clones hold 5.1%. The sample taken for sequencing was peripheral blood. These receptors were taken from a middle-aged man with active or convalescent COVID-19.

The chain combines TRBV6-2 or TRBV6-3 with TRBJ2-1; TRBD2 agrees at 9 bases. The V and J ends lost 2 bases and 10 bases, in that order; junction bases with no gene match: 0. This CDR3 has 12 amino acids. Per the germline V gene, CDR1 is MNHEY and CDR2 is SVGEGT. CDR3 region: CASSYGLAEQFF. Written as DNA, the CDR3 is TGTGCCAGCAGTTACGGACTAGCGGAGCAGTTCTTC.

The V and J genes are TRBV19 and TRBJ2-6; no clear D gene. CDR3 length equals 15 residues. Germline CDR1 LNHDA, CDR2 SQIVND (reference sequence). V lost 9 bases and J 1 base, leaving 13 bases between the germline ends. The CDR3 sequence: CASSSSQSGANVLTF. The CDR3 DNA reads TGTGCCAGCTCGTCCTCCCAGTCTGGGGCCAACGTCCTGACTTTC.

The chain couples TRBV10-3 to TRBJ2-7; 9 bases are shared with TRBD2. Trimming cost V 0 bases and J 2 bases; bases outside gene matches: 5. The germline CDR1 and CDR2 sequences are ENHRY and SYGVKD. The CDR3 is made up of 16 amino acids. CDR3 in DNA: TGTGCCATCAGTGAGTCTAGCGGGAGAGGGGCCTACGAGCAGTACTTC. It codes for CAISESSGRGAYEQYF.

The chain couples TRBV7-9 to TRBJ1-5; D is unresolved. The germline V gene encodes CDR1 SEHNR and CDR2 FQNEAQ (reference sequence). The CDR3 contains 12 residues. The V end was cut by 1 base, the J end by 6 bases, with 4 bases between. The CDR3 reads CASSLDGQPQHF. As DNA, the CDR3 is TGTGCCAGCAGCTTAGACGGTCAGCCCCAGCATTTT. Full variable domain (remainder filled in from reference TRBV7-9 and TRBJ1-5): DTGVSQNPRHKITKRGQNVTFRCDPISEHNRLYWYRQTLGQGPEFLTYFQNEAQLEKSRLLSDRFSAERPKGSFSTLEIQRTEQGDSAMYLCASSLDGQPQHFGDGTRLSIL.

The rearrangement joins TRBV19 to TRBJ2-4, with D tentatively TRBD2 (5 bases). V dropped 8 bases and J dropped 0 bases, with 8 bases sitting between them. The CDR3 is 13 amino acids. The germline CDR1 and CDR2 sequences are LNHDA and SQIVND (reference sequence). CDR3 DNA: TGTGCCAGTGGACGGGGAGCCAAAAACATTCAGTACTTC. Translated: CASGRGAKNIQYF. Combining the CDR3 with reference TRBV19 and TRBJ2-4 gives the whole variable domain DGGITQSPKYLFRKEGQNVTLSCEQNLNHDAMYWYRQDPGQGLRLIYYSQIVNDFQKGDIAEGYSVSREKKESFPLTVTSAQKNPTAFYLCASGRGAKNIQYFGAGTRLSVL.

V is TRBV5-5 and J is TRBJ2-7, with D perhaps TRBD2 (5 bases). The V gene's germline CDR1 is SGHKS and CDR2 YYEKEE (reference sequence). V was cut by 0 bases and J by 0 bases, with 13 bases left in between. The CDR3 runs 16 residues. CDR3: CASSLGPGGTSYEQYF. For the CDR3, the DNA is TGTGCCAGCAGCTTGGGCCCTGGAGGAACCTCCTACGAGCAGTACTTC.

The J gene is TRBJ2-3, the V gene TRBV6-2 or TRBV6-3, with D possibly TRBD2 on 5 matching bases. CDR3 size: 11 residues. Germline CDR1 reads MNHEY; CDR2 reads SVGEGT. The V end was cut by 5 bases, the J end by 6 bases, with 6 bases between. The CDR3, as DNA: TGTGCCAGCAGTGTAGCGGATACGCAGTATTTT. Its protein product is CASSVADTQYF.

The gene calls are TRBV5-1 and TRBJ2-7; 9 bases are shared with TRBD1. V lost 3 bases, J lost 5 bases, and 9 bases stayed unmatched. The CDR3 runs to 15 residues. Germline V gene sequence: CDR1 SGHRS, CDR2 YFSETQ. Here the CDR3 reads CASSSTTGGFHEQYF. CDR3 nucleotide sequence: TGCGCCAGCAGCTCAACAACAGGGGGCTTCCACGAGCAGTACTTC.

The chain is built from TRBV24-1 and TRBJ1-4; 11 nucleotides align to TRBD1. CDR3 length: 19 residues. Trimming cost V 7 bases and J 0 bases; bases outside gene matches: 12. The germline V gene encodes CDR1 KGHDR and CDR2 SFDVKD. CDR3 nucleotide sequence: TGTGCCACCAGACCCCCGGGACAGGGGGGAGAAGCAACTAATGAAAAACTGTTTTTT. This encodes CATRPPGQGGEATNEKLFF.

This chain uses TRBV7-2 with TRBJ1-2; perhaps TRBD1 as D (5 bases). Germline CDR1 SGHTA, CDR2 FQGNSA. The CDR3 consists of 16 residues. V was clipped by 4 bases and J by 7 bases, with 22 bases between them. In DNA, the CDR3 is TGTGCCAGCAGCTCGAGCGAGACGGACATGATTGGTGGCTACACCTTC. It translates to CASSSSETDMIGGYTF.

The chain is built from TRBV27 and TRBJ1-2, with D maybe TRBD1 (6 bases). CDR1 and CDR2 (germline): MNHEY, SMNVEV (reference sequence). The CDR3 runs 15 residues. Trimming removed 4 bases at V and 3 bases at J, with 15 bases between. CDR3 region: CASSSSSGAYYGYTF. The CDR3 nucleotides read TGTGCCAGCAGTTCCTCGTCAGGGGCCTACTATGGCTACACCTTC.

The chain employs TRBV3-1 (or the pseudogene TRBV3-2) and TRBJ2-7, with 12 bases fitting TRBD1. The length of the CDR3 is 14 residues. The V and J ends lost 10 bases and 6 bases, in that order; junction bases with no gene match: 10. CDR1 and CDR2 (germline): LGHDT, YNNKEL (reference sequence). As DNA, the CDR3 is TGTGCCACCGGATACGGGACAGGGGGCCTCGAGCAGTACTTC. This sequence encodes CATGYGTGGLEQYF.

This chain links TRBV6-4 with TRBJ2-7; 14 bases align to TRBD2. Germline V gives CDR1 MRHNA, CDR2 SNTAGT. The CDR3 covers 13 residues. The V and J ends lost 10 bases and 6 bases, in that order; junction bases with no gene match: 5. The CDR3, as DNA: TGTGCCACATTGGGACTAGCGGGAGTCGAGCAGTACTTC. It codes for CATLGLAGVEQYF.

The chain couples TRBV30 to TRBJ2-3; 10 bases are a match to TRBD2. Per germline, CDR1 GTSNPN and CDR2 SVGIG (reference sequence). CDR3 length equals 14 residues. Unmatched junction bases numbered 9, after V lost 5 bases and J lost 7 bases. The CDR3: CAWDKREGLNTQYF. The CDR3 DNA reads TGTGCCTGGGATAAGCGGGAGGGTTTAAATACGCAGTATTTT.

The rearrangement uses TRBV5-6 and TRBJ2-7; the D gene is possibly TRBD1 (6 bases). Trimming stripped 1 base from V and 2 bases from J, with 10 bases between. Per germline, CDR1 SGHDT and CDR2 YYEEEE. The CDR3 spans 14 residues. The CDR3 DNA reads TGTGCCAGCAGCTTGACGGCAGGGGCCTACGAGCAGTACTTC. Its translation is CASSLTAGAYEQYF.

The chain has TRBV19 and TRBJ1-3, with D maybe TRBD1 (5 bases). V dropped 7 bases and J dropped 0 bases, with 13 bases sitting between them. Looked up from germline, CDR1 is LNHDA and CDR2 is SQIVND (reference sequence). The CDR3 totals 15 residues. CDR3 sequence: CASTPQDNSGNTIYF. In nucleotides, the CDR3 is TGTGCCAGTACTCCACAGGACAACTCTGGAAACACCATATATTTT.

The chain employs TRBV4-2 and TRBJ2-5, with 8 bases matching TRBD2. The CDR3 length is 17 residues. Trimming cost V 0 bases and J 4 bases; bases outside gene matches: 10. CDR1 LGHNA and CDR2 YNFKEQ come from the germline V gene. The CDR3 reads CASSQEIYGRGGETQYF. In DNA form, the CDR3 reads TGTGCCAGCAGCCAAGAGATCTACGGGAGGGGGGGAGAGACCCAGTACTTC.

The rearrangement joins TRBV19 to TRBJ1-1; 8 nucleotides align to TRBD1. The V gene's germline CDR1 is LNHDA and CDR2 SQIVND (reference sequence). The CDR3 extends over 14 amino acids. V was clipped by 6 bases and J by 0 bases; unmatched bases: 3. The CDR3 is CASRRTGLNTEAFF. The CDR3 DNA follows: TGTGCCAGTAGGCGGACAGGGCTGAACACTGAAGCTTTCTTT.

This clone is a singleton in its sample. V and J are TRBV28 and TRBJ2-7, with TRBD2 identical over 8 bases. Per germline, CDR1 MDHEN and CDR2 SYDVKM. The V segment lost 7 bases and the J segment 3 bases; nucleotides outside the gene matches: 14. The CDR3 covers 16 residues. Written as DNA, the CDR3 is TGTGCCAGCAATACGGGGCGGGAGGCGAATTACTACGAGCAGTACTTC. Its protein product is CASNTGREANYYEQYF.

This chain joins TRBV5-4 and TRBJ1-2; 11 bases align to TRBD1. Germline-derived CDR1 and CDR2 are SGHNT and YYREEE (reference sequence). The length of the CDR3 is 15 residues. The V gene end was trimmed by 2 bases and the J gene end by 8 bases; junction bases not matched to a gene: 8. CDR3 amino acids: CASSLLGQGAWGYTF. CDR3 bases: TGTGCCAGCAGCTTACTAGGACAGGGGGCATGGGGCTACACCTTC.

V usage is TRBV2 and J usage is TRBJ2-3; TRBD2 matches 7 bases. The CDR3 length is 14 residues. The V gene's germline CDR1 is SNHLY and CDR2 FYNNEI. The V and J ends lost 5 bases and 7 bases, in that order; junction bases with no gene match: 9. CDR3 in amino acids: CASSPTSARHTQYF. CDR3 in DNA: TGTGCCAGCAGTCCAACTAGCGCTCGTCATACGCAGTATTTT.

This clone came up many times. The gene calls are TRBV9 and TRBJ2-1, with a tentative D call TRBD1 (6 bases). From germline, CDR1 is SGDLS and CDR2 YYNGEE. V was trimmed by 0 bases and J by 0 bases, leaving 10 bases between them. The CDR3 sequence is 16 residues long. The CDR3 sequence: CASSVAGTSSYNEQFF. In nucleotides, the CDR3 is TGTGCCAGCAGCGTAGCAGGGACAAGCTCCTACAATGAGCAGTTCTTC.

This chain uses TRBV29-1 with TRBJ2-1; 7 positions match TRBD2. The V segment lost 7 bases and the J segment 8 bases; nucleotides outside the gene matches: 5. CDR3 length: 11 amino acids. CDR1 and CDR2 (germline): SQVTM, ANQGSEA. The CDR3 DNA is TGCAGCGCGACTAGCACCGATGAGCAGTTCTTC. It codes for CSATSTDEQFF.